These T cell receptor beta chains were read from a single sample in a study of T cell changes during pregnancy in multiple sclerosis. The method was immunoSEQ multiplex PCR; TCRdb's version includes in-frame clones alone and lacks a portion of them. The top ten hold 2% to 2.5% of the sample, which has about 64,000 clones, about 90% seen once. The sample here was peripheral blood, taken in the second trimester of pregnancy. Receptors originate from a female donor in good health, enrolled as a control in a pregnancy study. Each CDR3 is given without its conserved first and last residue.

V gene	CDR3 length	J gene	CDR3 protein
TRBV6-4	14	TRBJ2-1	ASSDVSGSSYNEQF
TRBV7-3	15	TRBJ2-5	ASSLTLREVGKQTQY
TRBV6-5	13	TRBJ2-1	ASSLSSSSYNEQF
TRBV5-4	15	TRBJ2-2	ASSLVGRAGATGELF
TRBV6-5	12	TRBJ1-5	ASSYSRAAGPQH
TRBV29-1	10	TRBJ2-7	SVATGPYEQY
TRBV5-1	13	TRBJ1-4	ASRSTGKSSEKLF
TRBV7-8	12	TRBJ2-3	ASSPESGGRTQY
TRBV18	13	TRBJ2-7	ASAQGVAGVLEQY
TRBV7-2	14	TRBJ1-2	ASSLPDRANAHGYT
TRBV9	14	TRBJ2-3	ASSVISAGGTDTQY
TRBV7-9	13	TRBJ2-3	ASIRTGISTDTQY
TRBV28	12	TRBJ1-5	ASSLKGQRQPQH
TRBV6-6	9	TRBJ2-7	ATKTGSEQY
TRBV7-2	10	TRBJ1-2	ASSPGSSGYT
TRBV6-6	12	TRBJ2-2	ASSFEGNTGELF
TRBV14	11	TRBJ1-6	ASSGQPNSPLH
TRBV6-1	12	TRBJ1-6	ASSAGQGVSPLH
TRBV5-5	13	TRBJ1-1	ASSLSRVSNTEAF
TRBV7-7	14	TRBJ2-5	ASSLMAGGPQETQY
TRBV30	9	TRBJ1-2	AWTTGGGYT
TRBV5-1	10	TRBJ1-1	ASSSGLTEAF
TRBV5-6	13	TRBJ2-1	ASSLVGGPDNEQF
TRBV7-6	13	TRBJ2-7	ASRPARTGSLEQY
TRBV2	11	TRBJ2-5	ASSDTGRETQY
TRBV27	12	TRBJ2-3	ASNSGTGADTQY
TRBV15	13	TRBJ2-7	ATSSLTGGLYEQY
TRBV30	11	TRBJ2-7	AWSLAAGGEQY
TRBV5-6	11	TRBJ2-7	ASSWDRTYEQY
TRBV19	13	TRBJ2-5	ASSTGTSGGETQY
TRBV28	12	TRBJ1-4	ASSPGQQNEKLF
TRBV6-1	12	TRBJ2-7	ASSVYRESYEQY